This T cell receptor beta chain was obtained from a study of cytomegalovirus exposure and HLA in healthy donors. Overall study: Most donors, 70% to 85% of a few hundred genotyped, fell in the Caucasian-associated ancestry cluster.

CDR1 and CDR2 from the germline V gene are SSHAT and FNYEAQ (reference sequence). Trimming cost V 5 bases and J 5 bases; bases outside gene matches: 3. This CDR3 is 14 amino acids long. PCR primers comprised 60 Vbeta and 13 Jbeta primers. Assay used: immunoSEQ multiplex PCR; TCRdb lists only in-frame clones, some missing. This sample has 150,000 to 200,000 clones, with around 81% found just once. This clone was counted a few times. Its matching antigen is unknown. Whole-study results and caveats: Highest at DRB1 and lowest at HLA-C, TCR association rates differed among HLA loci in a later analysis. A later analysis by the authors found several of the most significant clusters apparently linked to common viral pathogens. Earlier analysis yielded a pattern in which most TCR beta V segments were productive about 87% or about 30% of the time.

The source of this sequence is a woman aged 18-29 years in good health and CMV-seropositive. Material for sequencing was PBMCs. The chain is built from TRBV7-7 and TRBJ2-2; TRBD1 matches 9 bases. The CDR3 reads CASSLDRGTGELFF. The CDR3 DNA reads TGTGCCAGCAGCCTCGACAGGGGGACCGGGGAGCTGTTTTTT.